The T cell receptor beta chain under discussion was sequenced for a study of cytomegalovirus exposure and HLA in healthy donors. Findings and limits, study-wide: Later findings reportedly placed an Asian-associated ancestry cluster below the roughly 700-donor mean for N-insertions.

As concerns this clone: The antigen remains unidentified.

CDR1 and CDR2 from the germline V gene are MDHEN and SYDVKM. The CDR3 totals 14 residues. The V and J ends lost 3 bases and 5 bases respectively, with 12 bases between them. The PCR had 60 Vbeta and 13 Jbeta primers. Data came from immunoSEQ multiplex PCR; TCRdb stores just in-frame clones and leaves some out. In the table there are some 140,000 clones, 65% to 80% of which are singletons. The sequenced sample consisted of PBMCs. The V gene is TRBV28, the J gene TRBJ2-3; D might be TRBD2 (7 bases). This sequence originates from a man aged 18 to 30 in good health and CMV-seronegative. CDR3 protein: CASSFRGGGDTQYF. The DNA of the CDR3 is TGTGCCAGCAGTTTTAGGGGGGGCGGAGATACGCAGTATTTT. Full variable domain (remainder filled in from reference TRBV28 and TRBJ2-3): DVKVTQSSRYLVKRTGEKVFLECVQDMDHENMFWYRQDPGLGLRLIYFSYDVKMKEKGDIPEGYSVSREKKERFSLILESASTNQTSMYLCASSFRGGGDTQYFGPGTRLTVL.